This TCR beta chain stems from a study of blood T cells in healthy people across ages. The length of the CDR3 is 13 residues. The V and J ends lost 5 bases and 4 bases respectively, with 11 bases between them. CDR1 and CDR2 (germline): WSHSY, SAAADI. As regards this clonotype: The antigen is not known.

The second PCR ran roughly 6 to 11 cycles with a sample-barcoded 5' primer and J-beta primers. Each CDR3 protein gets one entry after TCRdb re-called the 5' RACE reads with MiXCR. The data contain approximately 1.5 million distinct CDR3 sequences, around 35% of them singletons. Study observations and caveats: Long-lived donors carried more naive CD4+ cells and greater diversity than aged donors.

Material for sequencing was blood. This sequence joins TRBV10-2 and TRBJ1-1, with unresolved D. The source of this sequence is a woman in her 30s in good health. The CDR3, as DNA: TGCGCCAGCAGTCCCCTGAGGAGCACTGAAGCTTTCTTT. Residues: CASSPLRSTEAFF.